This TCR beta chain was found in a study of beta chain features in type 1 diabetes (dated by TCRdb to between 2018 and 2020). At the level of the whole study: Mean age, gender distribution, total cell number and subset yield did not differ between patients and healthy donors. A total of 85 million to 140 million sorted cells were examined across all samples, and a strong correlation was observed between cell number per subset and RNA yield. The study compared the TCRB repertoires of sorted circulating CD4+ T cell subsets in recently diagnosed type 1 diabetes patients with those in matched healthy donors. Regulatory and stem cell-like memory subsets were obtained from only 8 patients and about 8 healthy donors, while naive and central memory subsets were obtained from all 30 or so donors.

Each donor gave one peripheral blood draw, averaging roughly 120 mL, which was collected into heparinised tubes. A BD FACSAria II and a panel including CD45RO, CCR7, CD25, CD127, CD95 and CD27 were used to sort naive, central memory, regulatory and stem cell-like memory CD4+ T cells. All sorted populations exceeded 95% purity. PBMCs were isolated immediately by Lymphoprep density gradient centrifugation and stained directly without culture. So that batch effects would be minimized, each experiment stained and sorted samples in pairs, pairing one healthy donor with one patient. Remarks on this clone: The antigen this receptor binds is unknown. Within one base of it there is no much larger clone, and no base qualities were kept.

Including cysteine and phenylalanine, the CDR3 has 15 amino acids. Just CDR3 DNA is preserved here, 45 bases in frame from base 1. The germline V gene supplies CDR1 SGHTA and CDR2 FQGNSA. V trim: 5 bases; J trim: 5 bases; unmatched bases: 5. The entire amount of isolated RNA was reverse transcribed using the High Capacity cDNA Reverse Transcription Kit, so the sequenced TCRB transcripts were expressed ones. Deep immunoSEQ sequencing was performed on naive, central memory and regulatory T cell samples, with an average of about 3.57 million total reads per sample. Sorted cells were lysed in RLT buffer and RNA was extracted with DNase-treated RNeasy Micro or Mini kits, depending on cell number. To prevent cross-contamination, every cell subset was processed on its own, while patient and healthy donor samples were processed together. TCRB sequences were amplified from cDNA with the immunoSEQ multiplex PCR, producing 87-bp fragments spanning the CDR3 region. The amplicons were sequenced using the Illumina HiSeq platform. In the source study's methods: PCR bias was computationally corrected using synthetic template baselines, reads within Hamming distance 2 were collapsed, and singletons that could not be merged were discarded. By aligning reads against IMGT, V, D and J genes, CDR3 length, and insertions or deletions at six rearrangement sites were assigned. Clonotype counts were normalized to sorted cell number within each subset before computing true diversity and Gini coefficients with the tcR R package. Repertoire sharing was quantified using the overlap coefficient calculated on TCRB nucleotide sequences. As a proxy for the pre-selection repertoire, out-of-frame TCRB sequences from naive cells were analyzed. TCRdb stores this immuneACCESS table with in-frame sequences only. Part of the clones is absent; in the studies checked, under half of the shortfall reflects unresolved V genes, and no reason is known for the rest. V and J calls and clone size are those listed in that table; D and trimming were worked out from the DNA. The table for this sample lists hundreds of thousands of clones; approximately 28% of them were counted only once. The ten largest make up almost 0.065% of the sample.

General findings and caveats noted by the study authors: Naive, central memory and regulatory TCRB repertoires appeared to be more similar among patients than among healthy donors. Type 1 diabetes patients showed a moderate but significant shortening of TCRB CDR3 length in all four CD4+ subsets. Patients with type 1 diabetes made fewer insertions and deleted more nucleotides at VDJ recombination sites, implying thymic rearrangement abnormalities. Sequencing cDNA rather than genomic DNA could over-represent highly expressing activated cells, although activation and CD3 levels did not differ between groups. Shorter templates might be favored by PCR, yet because patient and control samples were amplified and corrected together, any such skew would affect both groups equally. HLA sub-analyses involved small numbers of individuals, so any influence of HLA type on TCRB rearrangement remained unresolved.

Sequenced: naive CD4+ T cells from blood. In the paper's terms, the cell subset or site label means: true naive CD4+ T cells. The rearranged segments are TRBV7-2 and TRBJ2-1; TRBD2 matches 11 bases in the middle. The receptor's source is a man between 18 and 29 years old in good health. The DNA reads as follows: TGTGCCAGCAGCCCCGGGACTAGCGGAAACAATGAGCAGTTCTTC. Translated, it gives CASSPGTSGNNEQFF.